These 3 T cell receptor beta chains share one sample of origin, sequenced in a study of a mutant IDH1 vaccine in newly diagnosed glioma. Stated time point: baseline, week 1 (first vaccination visit). Specified treatment: pre-vaccination baseline after standard-of-care therapy. Repertoires were generated with immunoSEQ multiplex PCR, while TCRdb's copy carries only in-frame clones and drops some. This repertoire shows about 66,000 clones, just over 85% found once; its top ten account for 2.9%. The input for sequencing was PBMCs, taken from a glioma patient treated with radiotherapy, temozolomide or both. Every receptor here comes from a man aged 30-40 years with glioma.

As regards this clone: This sample also contains other DNA sequences that code for the same CDR3. The V and J genes are TRBV28 and TRBJ2-2; D is unresolved. The ends were cut back, 2 bases at V and 6 bases at J, with 7 bases in the middle. From germline, CDR1 is MDHEN and CDR2 SYDVKM. The CDR3 consists of 13 residues. The CDR3 loop reads CASSLEVPGELFF. The CDR3 nucleotides read TGTGCCAGCAGTTTAGAGGTCCCCGGGGAGCTGTTTTTT. The whole variable domain, filled in from reference TRBV28 and TRBJ2-2, reads DVKVTQSSRYLVKRTGEKVFLECVQDMDHENMFWYRQDPGLGLRLIYFSYDVKMKEKGDIPEGYSVSREKKERFSLILESASTNQTSMYLCASSLEVPGELFFGEGSRLTVL.

The CDR3 is CASSHRGGSRTDTQYF. CDR3 nucleotides: TGTGCCAGCAGCCACAGGGGTGGTTCGCGCACAGATACGCAGTATTTT. The chain joins TRBV5-6 to TRBJ2-3; 7 bases map to TRBD1. Germline-derived CDR1 and CDR2 are SGHDT and YYEEEE. V shed 4 bases, J shed 1 base, and the junction held 9 bases outside the gene matches. The CDR3 sequence is 16 residues long.

J is TRBJ1-4 and V is TRBV5-1; 12 nucleotides agree with TRBD1. Germline assignment: CDR1 SGHRS and CDR2 YFSETQ. The CDR3 has 14 amino acids. Unmatched junction bases numbered 3, after V lost 4 bases and J lost 8 bases. As DNA, the CDR3 is TGCGCCAGCAGCGACGGGACAGGGGGCGAAAAACTGTTTTTT. It encodes CASSDGTGGEKLFF.